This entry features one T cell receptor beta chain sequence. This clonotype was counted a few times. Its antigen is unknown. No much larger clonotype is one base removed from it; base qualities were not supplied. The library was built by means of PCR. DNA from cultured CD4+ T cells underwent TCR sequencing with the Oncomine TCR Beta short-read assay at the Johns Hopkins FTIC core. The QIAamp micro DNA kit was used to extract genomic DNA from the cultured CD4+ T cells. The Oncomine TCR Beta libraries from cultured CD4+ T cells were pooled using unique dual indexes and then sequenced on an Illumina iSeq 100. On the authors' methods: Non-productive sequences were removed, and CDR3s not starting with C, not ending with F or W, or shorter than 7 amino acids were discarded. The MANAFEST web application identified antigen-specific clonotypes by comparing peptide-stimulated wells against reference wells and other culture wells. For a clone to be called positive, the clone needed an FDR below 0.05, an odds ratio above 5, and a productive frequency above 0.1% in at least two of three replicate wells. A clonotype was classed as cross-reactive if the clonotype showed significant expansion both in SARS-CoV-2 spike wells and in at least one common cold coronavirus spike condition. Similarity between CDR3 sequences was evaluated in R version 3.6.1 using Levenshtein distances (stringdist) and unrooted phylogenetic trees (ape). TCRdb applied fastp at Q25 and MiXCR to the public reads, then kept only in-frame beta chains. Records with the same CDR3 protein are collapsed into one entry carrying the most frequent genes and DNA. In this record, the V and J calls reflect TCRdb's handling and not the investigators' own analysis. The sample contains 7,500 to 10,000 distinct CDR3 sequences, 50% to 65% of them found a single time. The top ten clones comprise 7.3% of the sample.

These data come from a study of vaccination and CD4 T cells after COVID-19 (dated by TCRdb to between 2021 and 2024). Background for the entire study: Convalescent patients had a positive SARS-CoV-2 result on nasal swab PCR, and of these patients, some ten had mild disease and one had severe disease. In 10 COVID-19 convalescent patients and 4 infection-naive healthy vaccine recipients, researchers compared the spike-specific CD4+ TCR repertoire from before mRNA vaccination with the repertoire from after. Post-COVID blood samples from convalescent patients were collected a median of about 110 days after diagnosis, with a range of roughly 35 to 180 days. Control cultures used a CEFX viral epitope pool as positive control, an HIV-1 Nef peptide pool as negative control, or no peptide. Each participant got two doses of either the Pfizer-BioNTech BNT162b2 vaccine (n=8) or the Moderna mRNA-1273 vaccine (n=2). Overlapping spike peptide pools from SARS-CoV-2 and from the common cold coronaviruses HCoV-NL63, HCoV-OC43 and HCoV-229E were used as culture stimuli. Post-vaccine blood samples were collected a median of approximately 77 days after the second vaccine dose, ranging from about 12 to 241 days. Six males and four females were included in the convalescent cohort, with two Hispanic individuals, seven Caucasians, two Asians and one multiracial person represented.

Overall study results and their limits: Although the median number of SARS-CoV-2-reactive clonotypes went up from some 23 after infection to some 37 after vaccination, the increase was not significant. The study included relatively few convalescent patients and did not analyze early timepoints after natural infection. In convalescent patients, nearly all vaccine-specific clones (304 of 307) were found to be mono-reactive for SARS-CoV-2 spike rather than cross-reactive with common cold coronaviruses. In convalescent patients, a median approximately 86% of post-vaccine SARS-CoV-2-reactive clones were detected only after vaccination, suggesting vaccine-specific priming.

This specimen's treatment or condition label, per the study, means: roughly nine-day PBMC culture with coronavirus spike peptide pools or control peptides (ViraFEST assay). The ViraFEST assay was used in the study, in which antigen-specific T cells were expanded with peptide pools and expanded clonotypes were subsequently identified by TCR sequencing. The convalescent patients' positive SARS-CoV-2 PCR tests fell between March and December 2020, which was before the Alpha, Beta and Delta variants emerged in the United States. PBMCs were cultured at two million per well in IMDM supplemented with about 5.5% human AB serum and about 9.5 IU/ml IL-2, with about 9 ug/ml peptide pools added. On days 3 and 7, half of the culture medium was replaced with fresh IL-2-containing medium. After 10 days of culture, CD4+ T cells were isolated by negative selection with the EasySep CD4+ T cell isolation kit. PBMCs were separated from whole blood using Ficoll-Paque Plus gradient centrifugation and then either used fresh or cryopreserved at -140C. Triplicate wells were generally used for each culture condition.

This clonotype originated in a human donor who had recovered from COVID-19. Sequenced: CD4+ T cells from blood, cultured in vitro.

The CDR3 reads CASSPDRGQVYEQYF. The sequence in DNA is TGTGCCAGCTCGCCCGACAGGGGGCAGGTCTACGAGCAGTACTTC. The chain is assembled from TRBV6-1 and TRBJ2-7; 10 bases in the junction line up with TRBD1. The CDR3, cysteine through phenylalanine, is 15 amino acids long. The retained sequence is limited to the CDR3, 45 bases, with the frame set at the first base. CDR1 and CDR2, looked up from the germline V gene, are MNHNS and SASEGT. Here V drops 8 bases and J drops 3 bases, and the junction holds 10 bases not matched to any gene.